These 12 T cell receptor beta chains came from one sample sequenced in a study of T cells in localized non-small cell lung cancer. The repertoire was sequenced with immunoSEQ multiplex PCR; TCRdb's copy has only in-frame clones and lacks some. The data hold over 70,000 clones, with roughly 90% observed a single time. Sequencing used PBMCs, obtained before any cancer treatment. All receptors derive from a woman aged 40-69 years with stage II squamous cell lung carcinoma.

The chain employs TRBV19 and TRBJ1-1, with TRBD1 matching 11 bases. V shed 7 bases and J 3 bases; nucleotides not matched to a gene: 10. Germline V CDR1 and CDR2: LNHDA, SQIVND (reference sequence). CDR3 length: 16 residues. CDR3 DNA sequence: TGTGCCAGTACCAAAAGGGGGACAGGGGGTGACACTGAAGCTTTCTTT. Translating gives CASTKRGTGGDTEAFF.

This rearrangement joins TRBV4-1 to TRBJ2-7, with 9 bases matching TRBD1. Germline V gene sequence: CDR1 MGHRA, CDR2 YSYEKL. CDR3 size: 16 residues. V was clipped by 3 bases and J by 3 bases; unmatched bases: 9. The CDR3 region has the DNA TGCGCCAGCAGCCATACCGTGGACAGGGGCCTCTACGAGCAGTACTTC. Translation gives CASSHTVDRGLYEQYF.

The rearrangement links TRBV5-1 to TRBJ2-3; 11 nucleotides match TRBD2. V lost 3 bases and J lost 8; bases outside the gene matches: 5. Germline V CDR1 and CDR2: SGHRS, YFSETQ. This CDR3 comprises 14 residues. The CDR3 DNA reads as TGCGCCAGCAGCTCGGGACTAGCGGCGCCTACGCAGTATTTT. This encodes CASSSGLAAPTQYF.

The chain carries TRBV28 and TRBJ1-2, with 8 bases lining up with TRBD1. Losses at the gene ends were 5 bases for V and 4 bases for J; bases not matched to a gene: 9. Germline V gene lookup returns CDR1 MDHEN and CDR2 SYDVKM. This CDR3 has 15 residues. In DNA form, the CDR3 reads TGTGCCAGCAGTACACCATCGACAGGGGCCTATGGCTACACCTTC. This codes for CASSTPSTGAYGYTF.

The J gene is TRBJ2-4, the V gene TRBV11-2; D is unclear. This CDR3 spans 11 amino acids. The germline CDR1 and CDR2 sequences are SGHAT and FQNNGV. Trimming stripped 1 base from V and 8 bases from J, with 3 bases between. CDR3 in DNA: TGTGCCAGCAGCTTAGGGGACATTCAGTACTTC. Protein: CASSLGDIQYF.

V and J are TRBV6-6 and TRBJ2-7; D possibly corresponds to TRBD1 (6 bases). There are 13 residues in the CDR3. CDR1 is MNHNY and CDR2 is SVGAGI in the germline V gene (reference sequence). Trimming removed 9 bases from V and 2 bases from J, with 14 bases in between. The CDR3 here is CASSDSATYEQYF. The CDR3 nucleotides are TGTGCCAGTTCGGACAGCGCGACCTACGAGCAGTACTTC.

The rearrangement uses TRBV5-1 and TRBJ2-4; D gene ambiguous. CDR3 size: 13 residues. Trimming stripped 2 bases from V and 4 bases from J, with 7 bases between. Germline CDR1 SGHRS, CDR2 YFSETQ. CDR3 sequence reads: CASSFETKNIQYF. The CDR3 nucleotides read TGCGCCAGCAGCTTCGAAACAAAAAACATTCAGTACTTC.

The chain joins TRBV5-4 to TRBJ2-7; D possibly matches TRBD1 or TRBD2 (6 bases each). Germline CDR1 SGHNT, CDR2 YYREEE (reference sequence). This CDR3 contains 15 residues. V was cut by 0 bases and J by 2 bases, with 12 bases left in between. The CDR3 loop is CASSLGGGLTYEQYF. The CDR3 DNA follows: TGTGCCAGCAGCTTGGGAGGGGGACTGACCTACGAGCAGTACTTC.

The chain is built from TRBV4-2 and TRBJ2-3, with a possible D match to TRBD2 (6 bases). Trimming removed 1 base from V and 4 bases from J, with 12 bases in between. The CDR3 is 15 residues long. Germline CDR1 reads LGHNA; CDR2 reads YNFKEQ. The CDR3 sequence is CASSQGGGEADTQYF. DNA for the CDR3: TGTGCCAGCAGCCAAGGGGGCGGGGAGGCAGATACGCAGTATTTT.

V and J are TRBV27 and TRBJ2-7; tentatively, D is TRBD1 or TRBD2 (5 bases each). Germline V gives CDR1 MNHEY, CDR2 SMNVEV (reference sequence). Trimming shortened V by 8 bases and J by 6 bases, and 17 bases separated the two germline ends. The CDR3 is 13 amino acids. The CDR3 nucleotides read TGTGCCAGCCGCTTTTTTGGGGGAAGCGAGCAGTACTTC. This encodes CASRFFGGSEQYF.

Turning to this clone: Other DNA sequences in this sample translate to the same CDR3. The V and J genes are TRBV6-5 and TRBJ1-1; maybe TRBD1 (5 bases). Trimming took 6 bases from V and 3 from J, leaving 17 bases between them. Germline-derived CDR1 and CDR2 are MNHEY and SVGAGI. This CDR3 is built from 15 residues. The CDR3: CASRYETRVDTEAFF. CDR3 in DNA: TGTGCCAGCAGATACGAGACCAGGGTAGACACTGAAGCTTTCTTT.

The CDR3 sequence is CASSPGHNQPQHF. In DNA form, the CDR3 reads TGTGCCAGCAGTCCGGGGCATAATCAGCCCCAGCATTTT. The chain links TRBV25-1 to TRBJ1-5; tentatively, D is TRBD1 (5 bases). V dropped 5 bases and J dropped 4 bases, with 9 bases sitting between them. This CDR3 region has 13 residues. CDR1 and CDR2 (germline): MGHDK, SYGVNS.